The subject of this entry is one T cell receptor beta chain. The record originates from a study of blood T cell repertoires in COVID-19. About the study: Collection of acute and convalescent COVID-19 samples took place in the United States, Italy and Spain. Sources were T cells, B-cell-depleted T cells, or PBMCs; the material itself was cDNA or gDNA.

Per the study methods: Amplification of reference gene primers was used by the study to estimate nucleated cell counts. This table comes from immunoSEQ multiplex PCR, and its TCRdb copy is limited to in-frame clones, with some not included. V, J and clone size are those of that table, while D and trimming were read from the DNA. Here the sample spans roughly 100,000 clones, 70% to 90% being singletons. The length of the CDR3 is 13 residues. The germline CDR1 and CDR2 sequences are GTSNPN and SVGIG (reference sequence). The germline V and J ends were trimmed by 2 bases and 5 bases, with 9 bases remaining between them.

Input material: peripheral blood. The receptor's source is a man aged 45-60 years with active COVID-19. V and J are TRBV30 and TRBJ1-4; weak D call: TRBD1 (5 bases). The CDR3 DNA reads TGTGCCTGGAGTCCCAGGGTCAATGAAAAACTGTTTTTT. Translated, it gives CAWSPRVNEKLFF. The variable domain in full, completed from reference TRBV30 and TRBJ1-4, reads SQTIHQWPATLVQPVGSPLSLECTVEGTSNPNLYWYRQAAGRGLQLLFYSVGIGQISSEVPQNLSASRPQDRQFILSSKKLLLSDSGFYLCAWSPRVNEKLFFGSGTQLSVL.